These 30 T cell receptor beta chains were sequenced from one sample in a study of T cell responses to AZD1222 COVID-19 vaccine. The data were produced by immunoSEQ multiplex PCR, yet TCRdb's version contains in-frame clones alone and is incomplete. The profile shows about 150,000 clones, 90% of them singletons. The specimen comprised peripheral blood, sampled 28 days after the second AZD1222 dose. All receptors derive from an adult who received the AZD1222 COVID-19 vaccine.

The chain has TRBV10-1 and TRBJ2-7; 11 bases map to TRBD2. The CDR3 runs to 16 residues. V was clipped by 2 bases and J by 3 bases; unmatched bases: 6. Germline CDR1 and CDR2: WNHNN and SYGVQD (reference sequence). The CDR3 loop is CASSEIWTSGLYEQYF. The DNA of the CDR3 is TGCGCCAGCAGTGAGATCTGGACTAGCGGGCTCTACGAGCAGTACTTC.

The genes are TRBV18 and TRBJ1-1; D uncertain. V was trimmed by 3 bases and J by 5 bases, leaving 13 bases between them. The CDR3 sequence is 14 residues long. Germline lookup yields CDR1 KGHSH and CDR2 LQKENI. The CDR3 reads CASSPKAFGTEAFF. Here the CDR3 DNA reads TGTGCCAGCTCACCGAAGGCCTTCGGTACTGAAGCTTTCTTT.

The J gene is TRBJ1-1, the V gene TRBV30; perhaps TRBD1 as D (5 bases). Germline CDR1 and CDR2: GTSNPN and SVGIG (reference sequence). The CDR3 extends over 13 amino acids. The ends were cut back, 5 bases at V and 3 bases at J, with 13 bases in the middle. The CDR3 protein is CAWATGLDTEAFF. CDR3 nucleotide sequence: TGTGCCTGGGCGACGGGACTGGACACTGAAGCTTTCTTT.

The rearrangement links TRBV7-8 to TRBJ1-6, with 8 bases identical to TRBD1. This CDR3 has 16 residues. Germline lookup yields CDR1 SGHVS and CDR2 FQNEAQ. The V segment lost 6 bases and the J segment 3 bases; nucleotides outside the gene matches: 7. The CDR3 nucleotides read TGTGCCAGCAGTACATTTGACAGGGGCTATAATTCACCCCTCCACTTT. Translated, it gives CASSTFDRGYNSPLHF.

The chain carries TRBV19 and TRBJ1-1, with D unclear. The germline CDR1 and CDR2 sequences are LNHDA and SQIVND (reference sequence). This CDR3 comprises 15 residues. V gave up 5 bases and J gave up 10 bases, with 23 bases separating them. Written as DNA, the CDR3 is TGTGCCAGTAGTCCGTGGCAGGCCGTAGGGATCGGAGCTTTCTTT. The encoded protein is CASSPWQAVGIGAFF.

This rearrangement joins TRBV3-1 (or the pseudogene TRBV3-2) to TRBJ2-1; D remains unclear. Germline V CDR1 and CDR2: LGHDT, YNNKEL (reference sequence). This CDR3 spans 17 amino acids. Trimming took 1 base from V and 0 from J, leaving 13 bases between them. CDR3 bases: TGTGCCAGCAGCCAAGCTACACCCATATACTCCTACAATGAGCAGTTCTTC. This codes for CASSQATPIYSYNEQFF.

The CDR3 sequence: CASSGWGSGSNEQFF. DNA of the CDR3: TGTGCCAGCAGTGGATGGGGTAGCGGGTCTAATGAGCAGTTCTTC. This rearrangement joins TRBV2 to TRBJ2-1, with 7 nucleotides matching TRBD2. The germline V gene encodes CDR1 SNHLY and CDR2 FYNNEI. The CDR3 covers 15 residues. After removal of 4 bases from V and 7 bases from J, the junction contained 10 bases not matched to a gene.

This chain joins TRBV6-5 and TRBJ1-2; tentatively, D is TRBD1 (5 bases). The CDR3 covers 16 residues. Germline CDR1 MNHEY, CDR2 SVGAGI. Trimming cost V 0 bases and J 5 bases, with 16 bases left between them. The CDR3 reads CASSYSTPGRKYGYTF. The DNA for the CDR3 is TGTGCCAGCAGTTACTCTACCCCGGGACGGAAATATGGCTACACCTTC.

This clone was observed a single time. This sequence joins TRBV10-1 and TRBJ1-6; no firm D call. The CDR3 has 15 amino acids. V was shortened by 0 bases and J by 7 bases, with 10 bases between the two germline ends. Germline CDR1 WNHNN, CDR2 SYGVQD (reference sequence). The chain's CDR3 is CASSESRGGNSPLHF. Here the CDR3 DNA reads TGCGCCAGCAGTGAGTCACGGGGTGGCAATTCACCCCTCCACTTT.

The genes are TRBV11-2 and TRBJ2-7; D not resolved. CDR3 length: 12 residues. Trimming took off 2 bases at V and 4 bases at J, with 6 bases between the two ends. In germline, CDR1 is SGHAT, CDR2 FQNNGV. The CDR3 loop is CASSLYRYEQYF. The CDR3 nucleotides are TGTGCCAGCAGCTTATACCGGTACGAGCAGTACTTC.

V gene TRBV28 combines with J gene TRBJ1-2, with 7 bases identical to TRBD1. The germline gives CDR1 MDHEN, CDR2 SYDVKM. After removal of 5 bases from V and 7 bases from J, the junction contained 13 bases not matched to a gene. This CDR3 spans 15 amino acids. CDR3 coding DNA: TGTGCCAGCAGTCCCCCCACAGGTCAGGGGGGTGGCTACACCTTC. Protein: CASSPPTGQGGGYTF.

This chain links TRBV2 with TRBJ1-5; perhaps TRBD1 as D (6 bases). Germline CDR1 is SNHLY and CDR2 is FYNNEI. The germline V and J ends were trimmed by 4 bases and 1 base, with 11 bases remaining between them. The CDR3 extends over 15 amino acids. The CDR3 nucleotides read TGTGCCAGCAGTGCAGGGGTTGTAAGCAATCAGCCCCAGCATTTT. As protein: CASSAGVVSNQPQHF.

This sequence joins TRBV30 and TRBJ1-1, with D uncertain. V was clipped by 4 bases and J by 2 bases, with 11 bases between them. Germline CDR1 is GTSNPN and CDR2 is SVGIG (reference sequence). CDR3 length equals 13 residues. The CDR3 sequence is CAWMWASNTEAFF. The DNA for the CDR3 is TGTGCCTGGATGTGGGCCTCCAACACTGAAGCTTTCTTT.

The chain joins TRBV2 to TRBJ1-5; unclear D gene. The V gene lost 6 bases and the J gene lost 7 bases, with 7 bases spanning the gap. Germline CDR1 SNHLY, CDR2 FYNNEI. The CDR3 has 11 amino acids. Here the CDR3 DNA reads TGTGCCAGCAGGACCCTCCAGCCCCAGCATTTT. Amino acids: CASRTLQPQHF.

J is TRBJ2-7 and V is TRBV5-1, with a weak D call TRBD2 (6 bases). From germline, CDR1 is SGHRS and CDR2 YFSETQ. The CDR3 contains 15 residues. Trimming pared 0 bases from V and 2 bases from J, leaving 12 bases between. The CDR3 reads CASSLAVTSTYEQYF. CDR3 DNA: TGCGCCAGCAGCTTGGCTGTGACTAGTACCTACGAGCAGTACTTC.

The V call is TRBV3-1 (or the pseudogene TRBV3-2), the J call TRBJ2-3, with D unclear. Trimming removed 3 bases from V and 1 base from J, with 14 bases in between. The germline V gene has CDR1 LGHDT and CDR2 YNNKEL (reference sequence). CDR3 length: 16 residues. The CDR3 nucleotides are TGTGCCAGCAGCCACCAATCGGACGCCCGCACAGATACGCAGTATTTT. It specifies CASSHQSDARTDTQYF.

V and J are TRBV5-6 and TRBJ1-1; D not resolved. CDR3 length: 13 amino acids. Trimming removed 1 base from V and 3 bases from J, with 7 bases in between. Germline V gives CDR1 SGHDT, CDR2 YYEEEE. The CDR3 spells CASSLRRDTEAFF. The CDR3 bases are TGTGCCAGCAGCTTGCGAAGGGACACTGAAGCTTTCTTT.

The chain couples TRBV6-1 to TRBJ1-6, with D uncertain. Trimming cost V 1 base and J 9 bases, with 13 bases left between them. Germline V CDR1 and CDR2: MNHNS, SASEGT. CDR3 length equals 15 residues. The CDR3 protein is CASSEEAGWTSPLHF. CDR3 bases: TGTGCCAGCAGTGAAGAGGCAGGCTGGACTTCACCCCTCCACTTT.

V and J are TRBV29-1 and TRBJ2-7; either TRBD1 or TRBD2 may supply D (5 bases each). Germline assignment: CDR1 SQVTM and CDR2 ANQGSEA. The CDR3 is 11 residues long. The V end was cut by 4 bases, the J end by 3 bases, with 7 bases between. The CDR3 spells CSVVRGYEQYF. For the CDR3, the DNA is TGCAGCGTTGTGAGGGGCTACGAGCAGTACTTC.

This chain joins TRBV19 and TRBJ1-2, with no clear D. Germline-derived CDR1 and CDR2 are LNHDA and SQIVND (reference sequence). CDR3 length: 14 amino acids. With 4 bases removed from V and 8 bases from J, the gap between germline ends came to 17 bases. The chain's CDR3 is CASSTAAYLWGYTF. The CDR3 DNA is TGTGCCAGTAGTACCGCGGCGTACCTATGGGGCTACACCTTC.

This rearrangement joins TRBV27 to TRBJ1-3; tentative D call: TRBD1 (6 bases). CDR1 is MNHEY and CDR2 is SMNVEV in the germline V gene (reference sequence). The V end was cut by 6 bases, the J end by 0 bases, with 12 bases between. CDR3 size: 15 residues. The CDR3 region is CASSSDRRSGNTIYF. CDR3 DNA sequence: TGTGCCAGCAGCTCCGACAGGCGCTCTGGAAACACCATATATTTT.

The V gene is TRBV10-2, the J gene TRBJ1-1; D uncertain. The CDR3 runs 13 residues. Looked up from germline, CDR1 is WSHSY and CDR2 is SAAADI. Deletions cut 2 bases from V and 5 bases from J, with 9 bases between. The CDR3 reads CASSETRRTEAFF. DNA for the CDR3: TGCGCCAGCAGTGAGACCCGCAGAACTGAAGCTTTCTTT.

J is TRBJ1-2 and V is TRBV11-2, with 7 bases matching TRBD1. Unmatched junction bases numbered 13, after V lost 5 bases and J lost 1 base. The CDR3 extends over 17 amino acids. Germline CDR1 reads SGHAT; CDR2 reads FQNNGV. The CDR3 nucleotides are TGTGCCAGCAGCACTCCCGGGACAGCGAACCGTAACTATGGCTACACCTTC. Protein sequence: CASSTPGTANRNYGYTF.

This chain uses TRBV10-3 with TRBJ1-5; TRBD1 agrees at 7 bases. This CDR3 region has 17 residues. J gave up 0 bases and V 10 bases, and 15 bases lay outside the gene matches. CDR1 is ENHRY and CDR2 is SYGVKD in the germline V gene. CDR3 DNA sequence: TGTGCCACCTCAAAACAGGGGACGCCCGATAGCAATCAGCCCCAGCATTTT. It yields the protein CATSKQGTPDSNQPQHF.

CDR3 bases: TGTGCCAGCAGCTTGGAAAGAGAAGGGATTCTCAATGAGCAGTTCTTC. It is translated as CASSLEREGILNEQFF. This rearrangement joins TRBV5-8 to TRBJ2-1; no reliable D call. The V end lost 0 bases, the J end lost 6 bases, and 16 bases lay between the germline ends. There are 16 residues in the CDR3. Per germline, CDR1 SGHTS and CDR2 YDEGEE. Full variable domain (rest looked up from reference TRBV5-8 and TRBJ2-1): EAGVTQSPTHLIKTRGQQATLRCSPISGHTSVYWYQQALGLGLQFLLWYDEGEERNRGNFPPRFSGRQFPNYSSELNVNALELEDSALYLCASSLEREGILNEQFFGPGTRLTVL.

The chain joins TRBV5-1 to TRBJ2-1; TRBD2 matches 9 bases. Trimming cost V 0 bases and J 4 bases; bases outside gene matches: 5. This CDR3 has 16 residues. Germline assignment: CDR1 SGHRS and CDR2 YFSETQ. The CDR3 is CASSLAGLAGYNEQFF. CDR3 coding DNA: TGCGCCAGCAGCTTGGCCGGCCTAGCGGGGTACAATGAGCAGTTCTTC.

The chain combines TRBV4-1 with TRBJ2-7; 10 bases match TRBD2. The germline gives CDR1 MGHRA, CDR2 YSYEKL. Trimming at V came to 0 bases and at J to 0 bases, leaving 14 bases not matched to a gene. This CDR3 comprises 20 residues. CDR3 in amino acids: CASSQDGVAGGRPASYEQYF. In nucleotides, the CDR3 is TGCGCCAGCAGCCAAGATGGGGTAGCGGGGGGCAGACCCGCCTCCTACGAGCAGTACTTC.

This sequence joins TRBV7-8 and TRBJ2-6; TRBD2 aligns across 8 bases. V shed 5 bases, J shed 1 base, and the junction held 10 bases outside the gene matches. The CDR3 spans 18 residues. Germline CDR1 SGHVS, CDR2 FQNEAQ. CDR3 in DNA: TGTGCCAGCAGCCCGCCGGGACTAGATTTTTCTGGGGCCAACGTCCTGACTTTC. Translation gives CASSPPGLDFSGANVLTF.

CDR3 nucleotide sequence: TGTGCCAGCAGTAGCAGGGGTGGCGGGGAGCTGTTTTTT. Amino acid sequence: CASSSRGGGELFF. The rearrangement joins TRBV6-6 to TRBJ2-2, with D possibly being TRBD1 (6 bases). Germline CDR1 MNHNY, CDR2 SVGAGI (reference sequence). The V and J ends lost 5 bases and 7 bases respectively, with 11 bases between them. The CDR3 has 13 amino acids.

This clone was seen once. The rearrangement uses TRBV5-1 and TRBJ1-4, with D perhaps TRBD1 (6 bases). V was trimmed by 2 bases and J by 3 bases, leaving 8 bases between them. From germline, CDR1 is SGHRS and CDR2 YFSETQ. The CDR3 sequence is 14 residues long. The chain's CDR3 is CASSFTGSNEKLFF. In DNA, the CDR3 is TGCGCCAGCAGCTTTACAGGGTCTAATGAAAAACTGTTTTTT. Filled out from reference TRBV5-1 and TRBJ1-4, the complete variable domain reads KAGVTQTPRYLIKTRGQQVTLSCSPISGHRSVSWYQQTPGQGLQFLFEYFSETQRNKGNFPGRFSGRQFSNSRSEMNVSTLELGDSALYLCASSFTGSNEKLFFGSGTQLSVL.